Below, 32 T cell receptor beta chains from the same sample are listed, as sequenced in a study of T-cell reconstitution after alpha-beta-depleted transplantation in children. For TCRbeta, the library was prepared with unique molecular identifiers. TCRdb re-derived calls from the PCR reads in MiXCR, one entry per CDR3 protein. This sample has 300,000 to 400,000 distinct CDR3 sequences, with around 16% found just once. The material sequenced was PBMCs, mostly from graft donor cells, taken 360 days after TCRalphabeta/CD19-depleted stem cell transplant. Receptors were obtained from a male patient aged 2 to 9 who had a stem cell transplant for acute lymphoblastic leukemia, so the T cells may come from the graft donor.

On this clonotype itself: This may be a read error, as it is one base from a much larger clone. The CDR3: CGVEWATSGGSYEQYF. The CDR3 coding sequence is TGCGGCGTTGAGTGGGCTACTAGCGGGGGCTCCTACGAGCAGTACTTC. The chain joins TRBV29-1 to TRBJ2-7, with 11 bases identical to TRBD2. The CDR3 runs to 16 residues. The V gene's germline CDR1 is SQVTM and CDR2 ANQGSEA.

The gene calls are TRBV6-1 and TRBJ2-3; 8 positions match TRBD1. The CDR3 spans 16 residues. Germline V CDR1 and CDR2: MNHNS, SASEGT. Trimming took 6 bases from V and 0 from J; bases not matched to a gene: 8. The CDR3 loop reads CASSRRTGSSTDTQYF. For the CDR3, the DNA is TGTGCCAGCAGCCGCAGGACAGGGTCTAGCACAGATACGCAGTATTTT.

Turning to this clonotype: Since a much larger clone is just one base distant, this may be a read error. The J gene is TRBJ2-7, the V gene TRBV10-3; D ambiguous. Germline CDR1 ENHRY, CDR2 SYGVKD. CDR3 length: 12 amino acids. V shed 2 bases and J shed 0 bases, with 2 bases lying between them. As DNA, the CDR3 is TGTGCCATCAGTGAGGGCTCCTACGAGCAGTACTTC. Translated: CAISEGSYEQYF.

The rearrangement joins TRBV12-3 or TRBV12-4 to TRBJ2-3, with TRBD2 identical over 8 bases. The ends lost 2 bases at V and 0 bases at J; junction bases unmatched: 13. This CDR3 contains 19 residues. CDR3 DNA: TGTGCCAGCAGTTTACCACTGGGACTTAGCGGGACGAGCACAGATACGCAGTATTTT. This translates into CASSLPLGLSGTSTDTQYF.

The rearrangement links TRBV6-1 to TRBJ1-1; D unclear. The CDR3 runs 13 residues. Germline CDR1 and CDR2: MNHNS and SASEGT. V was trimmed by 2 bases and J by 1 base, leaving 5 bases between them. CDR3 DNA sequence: TGTGCCAGCAGTGAACAGGCGAACACTGAAGCTTTCTTT. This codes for CASSEQANTEAFF.

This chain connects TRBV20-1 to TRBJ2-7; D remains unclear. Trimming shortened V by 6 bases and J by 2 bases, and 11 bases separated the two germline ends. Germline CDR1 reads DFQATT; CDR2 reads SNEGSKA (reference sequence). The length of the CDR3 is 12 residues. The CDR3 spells CSATTGTYEQYF. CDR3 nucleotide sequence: TGCAGTGCCACTACTGGAACCTACGAGCAGTACTTC.

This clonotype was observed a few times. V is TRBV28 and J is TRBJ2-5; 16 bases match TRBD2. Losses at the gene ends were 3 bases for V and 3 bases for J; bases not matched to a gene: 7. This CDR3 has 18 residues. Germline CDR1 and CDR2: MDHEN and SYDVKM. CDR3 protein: CASSLSPGLAGGEETQYF. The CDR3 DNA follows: TGTGCCAGCAGTTTGTCGCCGGGACTAGCGGGAGGGGAAGAGACCCAGTACTTC.

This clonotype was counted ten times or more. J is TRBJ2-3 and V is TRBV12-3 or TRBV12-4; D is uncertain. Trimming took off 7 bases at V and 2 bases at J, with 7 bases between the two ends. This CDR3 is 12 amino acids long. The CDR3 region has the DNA TGTGCCAGCACCTATCACACAGATACGCAGTATTTT. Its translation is CASTYHTDTQYF.

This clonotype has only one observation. CDR3 in DNA: TGTGCCAGCAGTTACGGGGGGGCCAGAGCTAACTATGGCTACACCTTC. This sequence encodes CASSYGGARANYGYTF. The J gene is TRBJ1-2, the V gene TRBV6-5; D might be TRBD1 (6 bases). The V end was cut by 2 bases, the J end by 0 bases, with 13 bases between. This CDR3 has 16 amino acids. Germline V gene lookup returns CDR1 MNHEY and CDR2 SVGAGI.

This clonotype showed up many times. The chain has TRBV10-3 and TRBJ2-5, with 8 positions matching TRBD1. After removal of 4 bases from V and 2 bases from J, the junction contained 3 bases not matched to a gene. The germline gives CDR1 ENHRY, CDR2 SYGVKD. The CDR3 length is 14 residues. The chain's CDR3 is CAISGTGRQETQYF. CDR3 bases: TGTGCCATCAGTGGGACAGGGAGACAAGAGACCCAGTACTTC.

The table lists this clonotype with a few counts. CDR3 sequence (DNA): TGTGCCAGCAGTTTAGGGCCTAGCGGGAGTCTCAATGAGCAGTTCTTC. Translation gives CASSLGPSGSLNEQFF. The chain carries TRBV28 and TRBJ2-1; 10 bases line up with TRBD2. The CDR3 sequence is 16 residues long. V gave up 2 bases and J gave up 6 bases; unmatched junction bases: 7. Germline V CDR1 and CDR2: MDHEN, SYDVKM. Full variable domain (rest looked up from reference TRBV28 and TRBJ2-1): DVKVTQSSRYLVKRTGEKVFLECVQDMDHENMFWYRQDPGLGLRLIYFSYDVKMKEKGDIPEGYSVSREKKERFSLILESASTNQTSMYLCASSLGPSGSLNEQFFGPGTRLTVL.

CDR3 nucleotide sequence: TGCAGTGCTACCAGCCCTATAGCGGGAGCCCTACAAAGACCGTTGAACGGGGAGCTGTTTTTT. It is translated as CSATSPIAGALQRPLNGELFF. The V call is TRBV20-1, the J call TRBJ2-2, with TRBD2 matching 9 bases. Trimming took 4 bases from V and 7 from J; bases not matched to a gene: 28. Germline CDR1 and CDR2: DFQATT and SNEGSKA (reference sequence). The CDR3 loop spans 21 amino acids.

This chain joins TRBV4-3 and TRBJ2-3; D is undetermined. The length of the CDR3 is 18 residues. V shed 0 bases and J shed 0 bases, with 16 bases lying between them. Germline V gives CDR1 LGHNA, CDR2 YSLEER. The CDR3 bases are TGCGCCAGCAGCCAAGATCTGGCAGGCCCTATTAGCACAGATACGCAGTATTTT. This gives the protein CASSQDLAGPISTDTQYF.

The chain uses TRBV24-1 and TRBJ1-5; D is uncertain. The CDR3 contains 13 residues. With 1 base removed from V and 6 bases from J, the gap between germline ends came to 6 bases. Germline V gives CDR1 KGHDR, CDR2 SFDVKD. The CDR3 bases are TGTGCCACCAGTGATTTCTCGGGTCAGCCCCAGCATTTT. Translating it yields CATSDFSGQPQHF.

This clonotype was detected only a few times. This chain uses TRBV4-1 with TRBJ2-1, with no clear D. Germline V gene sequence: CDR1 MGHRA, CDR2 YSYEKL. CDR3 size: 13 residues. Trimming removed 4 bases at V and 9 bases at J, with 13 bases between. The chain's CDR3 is CASSPPVWGEQFF. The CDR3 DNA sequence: TGCGCCAGCAGCCCCCCAGTGTGGGGTGAGCAGTTCTTC.

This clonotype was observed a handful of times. CDR3 sequence reads: CASSSHGYEQYF. The CDR3 nucleotides read TGTGCCAGCAGCTCCCACGGGTACGAGCAGTACTTC. The chain has TRBV12-3 or TRBV12-4 and TRBJ2-7; D ambiguous. The CDR3 covers 12 residues. V was shortened by 6 bases and J by 4 bases, with 10 bases between the two germline ends.

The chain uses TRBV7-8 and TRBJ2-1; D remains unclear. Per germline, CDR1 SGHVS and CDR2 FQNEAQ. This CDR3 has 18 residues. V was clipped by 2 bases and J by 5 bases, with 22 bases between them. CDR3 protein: CASSLLPYALYRDNEQFF. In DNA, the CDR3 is TGTGCCAGCAGCTTACTCCCTTACGCTCTATACCGCGACAATGAGCAGTTCTTC.

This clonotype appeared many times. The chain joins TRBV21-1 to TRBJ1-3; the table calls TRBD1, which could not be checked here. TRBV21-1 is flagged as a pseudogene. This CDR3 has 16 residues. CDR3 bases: TGTGCCAGCAGCAAGGAACCCGGCAGCTCTGGAAACACCATATATTTT. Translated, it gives CASSKEPGSSGNTIYF.

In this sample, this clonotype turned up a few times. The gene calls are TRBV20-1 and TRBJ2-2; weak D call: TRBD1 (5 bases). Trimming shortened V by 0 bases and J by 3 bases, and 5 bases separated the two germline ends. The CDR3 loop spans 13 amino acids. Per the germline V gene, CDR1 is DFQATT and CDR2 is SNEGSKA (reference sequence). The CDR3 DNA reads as TGCAGTGCTAGAGAAGGGGACACCGGGGAGCTGTTTTTT. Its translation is CSAREGDTGELFF.

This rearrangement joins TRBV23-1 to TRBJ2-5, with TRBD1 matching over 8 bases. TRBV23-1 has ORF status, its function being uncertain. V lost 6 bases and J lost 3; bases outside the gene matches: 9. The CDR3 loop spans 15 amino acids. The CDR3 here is CASSRPDRVEETQYF. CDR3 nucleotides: TGCGCCAGCAGCCGTCCGGACAGGGTGGAAGAGACCCAGTACTTC.

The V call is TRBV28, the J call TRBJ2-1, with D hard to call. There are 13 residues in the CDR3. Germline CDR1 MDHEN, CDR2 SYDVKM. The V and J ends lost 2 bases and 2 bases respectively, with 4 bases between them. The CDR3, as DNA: TGTGCCAGCAGTTTACCCGCCTACAATGAGCAGTTCTTC. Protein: CASSLPAYNEQFF.

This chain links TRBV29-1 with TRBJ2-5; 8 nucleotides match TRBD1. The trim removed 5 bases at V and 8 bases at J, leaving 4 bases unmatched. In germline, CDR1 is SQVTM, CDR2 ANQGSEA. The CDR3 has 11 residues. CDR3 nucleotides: TGCAGCGTTCGGACAGGGCGAACCCAGTACTTC. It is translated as CSVRTGRTQYF.

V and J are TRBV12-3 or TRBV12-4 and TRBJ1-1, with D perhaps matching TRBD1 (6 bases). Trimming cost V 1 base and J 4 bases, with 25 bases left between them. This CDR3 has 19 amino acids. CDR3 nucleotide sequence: TGTGCCAGCAGTTTAGGTGAATCAGGGGCGCGGGAGTTGTTCACTGAAGCTTTCTTT. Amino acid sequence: CASSLGESGARELFTEAFF.

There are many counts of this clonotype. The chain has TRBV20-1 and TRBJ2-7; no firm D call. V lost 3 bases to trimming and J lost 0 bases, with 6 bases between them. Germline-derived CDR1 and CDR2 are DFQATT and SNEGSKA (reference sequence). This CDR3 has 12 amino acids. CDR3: CSASQSSYEQYF. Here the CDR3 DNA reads TGCAGTGCTAGTCAGAGCTCCTACGAGCAGTACTTC.

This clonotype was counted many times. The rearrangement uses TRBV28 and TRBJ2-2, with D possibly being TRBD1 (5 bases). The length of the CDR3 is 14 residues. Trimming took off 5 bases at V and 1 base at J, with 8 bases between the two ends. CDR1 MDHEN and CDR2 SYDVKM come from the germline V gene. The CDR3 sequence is CASSPQGNTGELFF. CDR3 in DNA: TGTGCCAGCAGTCCCCAGGGGAACACCGGGGAGCTGTTTTTT.

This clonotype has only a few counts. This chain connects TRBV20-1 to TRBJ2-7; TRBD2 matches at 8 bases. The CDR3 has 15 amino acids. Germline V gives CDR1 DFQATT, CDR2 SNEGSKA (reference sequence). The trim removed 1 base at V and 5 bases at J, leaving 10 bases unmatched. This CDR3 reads CSARAKGGLVDEQYF. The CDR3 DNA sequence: TGCAGTGCTAGAGCTAAGGGGGGACTAGTAGACGAGCAGTACTTC.

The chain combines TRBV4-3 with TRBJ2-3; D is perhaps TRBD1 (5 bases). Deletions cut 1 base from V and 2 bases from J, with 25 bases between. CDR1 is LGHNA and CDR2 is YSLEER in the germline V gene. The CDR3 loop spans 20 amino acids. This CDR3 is CASSQVSHRPPYHHTDTQYF. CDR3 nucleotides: TGCGCCAGCAGCCAAGTGTCGCACAGGCCGCCTTACCATCACACAGATACGCAGTATTTT.

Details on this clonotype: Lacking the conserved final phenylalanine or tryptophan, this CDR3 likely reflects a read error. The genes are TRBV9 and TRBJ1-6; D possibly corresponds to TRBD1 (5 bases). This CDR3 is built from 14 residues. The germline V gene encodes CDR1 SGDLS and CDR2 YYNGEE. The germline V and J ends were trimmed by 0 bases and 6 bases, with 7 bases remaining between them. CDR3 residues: CASSVGQTNSPLHS. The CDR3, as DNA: TGTGCCAGCAGCGTAGGACAGACTAATTCACCCCTCCACTCT.

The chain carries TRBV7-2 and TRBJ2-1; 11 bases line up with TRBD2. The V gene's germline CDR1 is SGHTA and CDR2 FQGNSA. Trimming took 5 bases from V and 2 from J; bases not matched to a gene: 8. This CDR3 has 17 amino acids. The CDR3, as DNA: TGTGCCAGCAGCCCAGTACTAGCGGGAGTAGCCTACAATGAGCAGTTCTTC. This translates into CASSPVLAGVAYNEQFF.

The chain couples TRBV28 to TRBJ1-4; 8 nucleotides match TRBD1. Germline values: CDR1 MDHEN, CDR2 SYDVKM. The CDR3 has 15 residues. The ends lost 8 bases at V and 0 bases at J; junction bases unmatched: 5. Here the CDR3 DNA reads TGTGCCAGCTTGACAGGGGCCGCAACTAATGAAAAACTGTTTTTT. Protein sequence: CASLTGAATNEKLFF.

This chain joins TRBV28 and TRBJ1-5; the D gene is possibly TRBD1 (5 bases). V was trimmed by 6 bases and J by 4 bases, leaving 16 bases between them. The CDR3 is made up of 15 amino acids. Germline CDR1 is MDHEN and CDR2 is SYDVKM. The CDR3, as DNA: TGTGCCAGCAGGGCGGGACCCGGGTTAAATCAGCCCCAGCATTTT. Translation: CASRAGPGLNQPQHF.

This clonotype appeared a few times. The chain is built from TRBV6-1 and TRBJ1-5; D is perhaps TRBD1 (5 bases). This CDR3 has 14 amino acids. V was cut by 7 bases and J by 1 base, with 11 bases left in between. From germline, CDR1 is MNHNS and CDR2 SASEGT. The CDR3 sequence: CASTRVWSNQPQHF. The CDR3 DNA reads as TGTGCCAGCACCAGGGTTTGGAGCAATCAGCCCCAGCATTTT.